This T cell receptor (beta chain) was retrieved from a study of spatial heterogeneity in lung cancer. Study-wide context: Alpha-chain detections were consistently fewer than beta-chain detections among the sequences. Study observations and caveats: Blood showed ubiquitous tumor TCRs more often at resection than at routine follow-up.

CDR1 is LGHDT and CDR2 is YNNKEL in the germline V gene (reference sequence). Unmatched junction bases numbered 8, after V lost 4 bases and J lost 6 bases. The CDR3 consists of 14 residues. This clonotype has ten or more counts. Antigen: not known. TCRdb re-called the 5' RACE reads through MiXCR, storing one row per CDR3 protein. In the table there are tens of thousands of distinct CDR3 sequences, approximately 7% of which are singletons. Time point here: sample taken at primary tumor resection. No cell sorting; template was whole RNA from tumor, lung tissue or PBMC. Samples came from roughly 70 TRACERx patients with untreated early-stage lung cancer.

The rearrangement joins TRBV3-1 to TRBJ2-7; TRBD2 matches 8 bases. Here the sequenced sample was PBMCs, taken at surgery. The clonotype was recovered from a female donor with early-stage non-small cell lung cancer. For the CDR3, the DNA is TGTGCCAGCAGCCCGACGGGGGGGGCGGGCGAGCAGTACTTC. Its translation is CASSPTGGAGEQYF.